Below are 26 T cell receptor beta chains sequenced from a single sample in a study of blood T cell repertoires in COVID-19. The protocol was immunoSEQ multiplex PCR, while the TCRdb copy is restricted to in-frame clones and leaves out a portion. The sample contains roughly 130,000 clones, about 90% of which appear only once. Sample: peripheral blood. Every receptor here comes from an older woman with acute or convalescent COVID-19.

The V and J genes are TRBV27 and TRBJ2-3; the match to TRBD2 covers 12 bases. Germline values: CDR1 MNHEY, CDR2 SMNVEV (reference sequence). V shed 3 bases and J 4 bases; nucleotides not matched to a gene: 2. There are 15 residues in the CDR3. The DNA of the CDR3 is TGTGCCAGCAGTTTCAGACTAGCGGGAGCAGATACGCAGTATTTT. Amino acids: CASSFRLAGADTQYF.

V and J are TRBV10-3 and TRBJ2-1; 11 bases are shared with TRBD2. V trimming: 3 bases; J trimming: 5 bases; junction bases outside the gene matches: 6. Germline assignment: CDR1 ENHRY and CDR2 SYGVKD. The CDR3 loop spans 16 amino acids. The CDR3 spells CAISDGASGRNNEQFF. CDR3 nucleotide sequence: TGTGCCATCAGTGATGGGGCTAGCGGGAGGAACAATGAGCAGTTCTTC.

This clone occurred once. This chain joins TRBV6-4 and TRBJ2-1, with D perhaps TRBD2 (6 bases). The germline gives CDR1 MRHNA, CDR2 SNTAGT. The CDR3 runs 14 residues. V lost 2 bases, J lost 6 bases, and 11 bases lay in between. The CDR3 region is CASSDILGGNEQFF. Here the CDR3 DNA reads TGTGCCAGCAGTGACATCTTGGGAGGCAATGAGCAGTTCTTC.

This chain uses TRBV2 with TRBJ2-2; 7 bases are a match to TRBD2. V trimming: 7 bases; J trimming: 5 bases; junction bases outside the gene matches: 10. CDR3 length: 15 amino acids. The germline V gene has CDR1 SNHLY and CDR2 FYNNEI. CDR3: CASTVGGLGTGELFF. The DNA for the CDR3 is TGTGCCAGCACCGTGGGGGGGTTGGGGACCGGGGAGCTGTTTTTT. Using reference TRBV2 and TRBJ2-2 for the parts outside the CDR3, the full variable domain is EPEVTQTPSHQVTQMGQEVILRCVPISNHLYFYWYRQILGQKVEFLVSFYNNEISEKSEIFDDQFSVERPDGSNFTLKIRSTKLEDSAMYFCASTVGGLGTGELFFGEGSRLTVL.

CDR3 residues: CASSLAESSTDTQYF. The CDR3 region has the DNA TGCGCCAGCAGCCTAGCGGAGTCTAGCACAGATACGCAGTATTTT. The chain combines TRBV5-1 with TRBJ2-3; 7 bases line up with TRBD2. The CDR3 has 15 amino acids. Trimming took 4 bases from V and 0 from J; bases not matched to a gene: 5. In germline, CDR1 is SGHRS, CDR2 YFSETQ.

This clone was counted a single time. The chain uses TRBV5-8 and TRBJ2-5, with 9 bases fitting TRBD2. The V gene's germline CDR1 is SGHTS and CDR2 YDEGEE. This CDR3 has 15 residues. V lost 2 bases, J lost 5 bases, and 7 bases stayed unmatched. The CDR3 DNA reads TGTGCCAGCAGCTTTGGTCTAGCGGGGCAGGAGACCCAGTACTTC. It specifies CASSFGLAGQETQYF.

V and J are TRBV5-1 and TRBJ2-2, with a possible D match to TRBD1 (5 bases). Germline assignment: CDR1 SGHRS and CDR2 YFSETQ. The CDR3 runs to 15 residues. V dropped 0 bases and J dropped 1 base, with 7 bases sitting between them. The CDR3 nucleotides read TGCGCCAGCAGCTTGGCAGGGAAGAACACCGGGGAGCTGTTTTTT. Protein: CASSLAGKNTGELFF.

The CDR3 sequence is CASSSGTSGQETQYF. CDR3 nucleotide sequence: TGTGCCAGCAGCTCAGGGACTAGCGGACAAGAGACCCAGTACTTC. The V call is TRBV11-1, the J call TRBJ2-5, with 11 bases lining up with TRBD2. The ends lost 4 bases at V and 2 bases at J; junction bases unmatched: 3. The germline V gene has CDR1 SGHAT and CDR2 FQDESV (reference sequence). This CDR3 comprises 15 residues.

This sequence joins TRBV7-9 and TRBJ2-7; maybe TRBD2 (5 bases). CDR3 length: 13 residues. V was cut by 2 bases and J by 3 bases, with 8 bases left in between. Looked up from germline, CDR1 is SEHNR and CDR2 is FQNEAQ (reference sequence). The CDR3 DNA reads as TGTGCCAGCAGCTTACAACGGGACTACGAGCAGTACGTC. The encoded protein is CASSLQRDYEQYV.

This chain connects TRBV5-4 to TRBJ2-7; 14 nucleotides match TRBD2. The CDR3 spans 15 residues. The germline CDR1 and CDR2 sequences are SGHNT and YYREEE (reference sequence). V shed 3 bases, J shed 5 bases, and the junction held 4 bases outside the gene matches. CDR3 loop: CASSYGTSGSNEQYF. CDR3 DNA sequence: TGTGCCAGCAGCTACGGGACTAGCGGGAGTAACGAGCAGTACTTC.

The chain links TRBV7-9 to TRBJ2-7; 10 positions match TRBD1. Germline V gene lookup returns CDR1 SEHNR and CDR2 FQNEAQ (reference sequence). This CDR3 is 12 amino acids long. With V trimmed by 5 bases and J by 13 bases, 8 bases remained unmatched. This CDR3 reads CASSPRDRGVYF. CDR3 DNA sequence: TGTGCCAGCAGCCCCCGGGACAGGGGAGTCTACTTC.

J is TRBJ1-3 and V is TRBV19; D uncertain. Germline V gene sequence: CDR1 LNHDA, CDR2 SQIVND (reference sequence). CDR3 length: 14 amino acids. V shed 7 bases and J shed 6 bases, with 16 bases lying between them. The CDR3 reads CASISGALENTIYF. DNA of the CDR3: TGTGCCAGTATCTCGGGAGCTCTGGAAAACACCATATATTTT.

The chain combines TRBV5-1 with TRBJ1-2; D is uncertain. This CDR3 has 13 residues. Trimming stripped 6 bases from V and 8 bases from J, with 17 bases between. The germline gives CDR1 SGHRS, CDR2 YFSETQ. CDR3 sequence (DNA): TGCGCCAGCAAGACAACATCGCGGGAAGGCTACACCTTC. It encodes CASKTTSREGYTF.

The genes are TRBV5-4 and TRBJ2-7, with 8 bases matching TRBD1. The CDR3 runs to 15 residues. In germline, CDR1 is SGHNT, CDR2 YYREEE (reference sequence). J lost 2 bases, V lost 0 bases, and 4 bases had no gene match. This CDR3 reads CASSLGTGHPYEQYV. CDR3 DNA sequence: TGTGCCAGCAGCTTGGGGACAGGGCACCCCTACGAGCAGTACGTC.

This chain uses TRBV20-1 with TRBJ2-1; maybe TRBD2 (6 bases). CDR3 length: 14 residues. CDR1 is DFQATT, CDR2 SNEGSKA, per germline (reference sequence). V lost 3 bases and J 9 bases, leaving 18 bases between the germline ends. The CDR3 region has the DNA TGCAGTGCTAGTTTCCGGGCCCCCGGGAGTGAGCAGTTCTTC. It specifies CSASFRAPGSEQFF.

The chain combines TRBV18 with TRBJ1-5; D uncertain. CDR3 size: 15 residues. V lost 4 bases, J lost 4 bases, and 14 bases lay in between. Germline V CDR1 and CDR2: KGHSH, LQKENI. CDR3 sequence (DNA): TGTGCCAGCTCACTTCTCGGTGGGGAGAATCAGCCCCAGCATTTT. Amino acids: CASSLLGGENQPQHF.

The chain employs TRBV27 and TRBJ2-2, with 7 bases lining up with TRBD2. CDR3 length: 15 amino acids. Per the germline V gene, CDR1 is MNHEY and CDR2 is SMNVEV (reference sequence). Trimming at V came to 5 bases and at J to 1 base, leaving 4 bases not matched to a gene. This CDR3 is CASSPSSGNTGELFF. Written as DNA, the CDR3 is TGTGCCAGCAGTCCTTCTAGCGGGAACACCGGGGAGCTGTTTTTT.

The chain employs TRBV11-2 and TRBJ1-2; no reliable D call. The CDR3 runs 14 residues. Germline assignment: CDR1 SGHAT and CDR2 FQNNGV. V lost 2 bases, J lost 3 bases, and 10 bases lay in between. The CDR3 sequence is CASSLRGRDYGYTF. The CDR3 region has the DNA TGTGCCAGCAGCTTACGGGGAAGGGACTATGGCTACACCTTC.

The rearrangement joins TRBV4-1 to TRBJ2-1, with 9 nucleotides matching TRBD2. The CDR3 covers 17 residues. J lost 5 bases, V lost 3 bases, and 11 bases had no gene match. Germline V lookup: CDR1 MGHRA, CDR2 YSYEKL. The CDR3 loop is CASSHPDISGRDNEQFF. The DNA of the CDR3 is TGCGCCAGCAGCCACCCAGATATTAGCGGGAGAGACAATGAGCAGTTCTTC.

V usage is TRBV29-1 and J usage is TRBJ2-7, with a possible D match to TRBD2 (6 bases). Germline V gene sequence: CDR1 SQVTM, CDR2 ANQGSEA. The CDR3 totals 13 residues. Trimming stripped 4 bases from V and 5 bases from J, with 15 bases between. CDR3 in DNA: TGCAGCGTTGGCGGGGAAGGGTTACACGAGCAGTACTTC. Its translation: CSVGGEGLHEQYF.

This clone was recorded a few times. The genes are TRBV14 and TRBJ2-1; no clear D gene. CDR3 length: 15 residues. V was cut by 4 bases and J by 2 bases, with 12 bases left in between. CDR1 and CDR2 (germline): SGHDN, FVKESK. CDR3 protein: CASSPNPGPYNEQFF. For the CDR3, the DNA is TGTGCCAGCAGCCCCAACCCGGGTCCCTACAATGAGCAGTTCTTC.

This rearrangement joins TRBV30 to TRBJ2-3; 9 bases align to TRBD2. The CDR3 sequence is 16 residues long. Germline V gene lookup returns CDR1 GTSNPN and CDR2 SVGIG (reference sequence). The V gene end was trimmed by 0 bases and the J gene end by 0 bases; junction bases not matched to a gene: 4. The CDR3 DNA reads TGTGCCTGGAGTGTACGAGCGGGAGGAAGCACAGATACGCAGTATTTT. Its protein product is CAWSVRAGGSTDTQYF.

The J gene is TRBJ1-5, the V gene TRBV19; TRBD1 might be the D (5 bases). CDR1 LNHDA and CDR2 SQIVND come from the germline V gene (reference sequence). The CDR3 loop spans 16 amino acids. Trimming shortened V by 5 bases and J by 1 base, and 15 bases separated the two germline ends. The DNA for the CDR3 is TGTGCCAGTAGTTCTATCCGACAGACCAGCAATCAGCCCCAGCATTTT. Amino acid sequence: CASSSIRQTSNQPQHF.

This sequence joins TRBV27 and TRBJ2-3, with D unresolved. The CDR3 consists of 13 residues. Germline CDR1 reads MNHEY; CDR2 reads SMNVEV (reference sequence). Trimming removed 5 bases at V and 2 bases at J, with 8 bases between. This CDR3 reads CASSQLITDTQYF. In DNA form, the CDR3 reads TGTGCCAGCAGTCAACTAATCACAGATACGCAGTATTTT.

The J gene is TRBJ2-3, the V gene TRBV6-1, with D possibly TRBD2 on 7 matching bases. Trimming left V 1 base short and J 0 bases short, with 11 bases between. This CDR3 comprises 16 residues. Germline assignment: CDR1 MNHNS and CDR2 SASEGT. CDR3 amino acids: CASSEVRGASTDTQYF. DNA for the CDR3: TGTGCCAGCAGTGAAGTACGGGGGGCTAGCACAGATACGCAGTATTTT.

The chain couples TRBV30 to TRBJ1-3; D gene unclear. The germline V gene encodes CDR1 GTSNPN and CDR2 SVGIG (reference sequence). CDR3 length: 13 amino acids. The ends were cut back, 5 bases at V and 1 base at J, with 9 bases in the middle. The CDR3 protein is CAWGQESGNTIYF. CDR3 bases: TGTGCCTGGGGGCAGGAATCTGGAAACACCATATATTTT.